The 27 T cell receptor beta chains listed next were all sequenced from one sample in a study of blood T cell repertoires in COVID-19. TCRdb's copy holds only in-frame clones and misses some; the assay was immunoSEQ multiplex PCR. The sample shows approximately 150,000 clones, about 85% of them seen only once. Sequenced sample: peripheral blood. These receptors originate from a human donor with acute or convalescent COVID-19. The donor label of this sample is uncertain.

The chain carries TRBV3-1 (or the pseudogene TRBV3-2) and TRBJ1-3; perhaps TRBD1 as D (6 bases). The germline gives CDR1 LGHDT, CDR2 YNNKEL (reference sequence). V dropped 6 bases and J dropped 0 bases, with 15 bases sitting between them. The CDR3 spans 16 residues. The CDR3 nucleotides are TGTGCCAGCAGTCCCTCAGGGGTTGGCTCTGGAAACACCATATATTTT. Translated: CASSPSGVGSGNTIYF.

The V and J genes are TRBV20-1 and TRBJ2-7; a weak D match, TRBD2 (5 bases). The CDR3 covers 11 residues. Germline V lookup: CDR1 DFQATT, CDR2 SNEGSKA (reference sequence). The V gene lost 6 bases and the J gene lost 5 bases, with 11 bases spanning the gap. This chain's CDR3 is CSALLVNEQYF. The CDR3 coding sequence is TGCAGTGCGCTACTAGTAAACGAGCAGTACTTC.

The genes are TRBV5-5 and TRBJ1-1; D uncertain. The ends were cut back, 10 bases at V and 5 bases at J, with 24 bases in the middle. The CDR3 extends over 15 amino acids. Germline loops: CDR1 SGHKS, CDR2 YYEKEE (reference sequence). CDR3 coding DNA: TGTGCCTACGGGCGGTTCCCGGCGGGAGTAACTGAAGCTTTCTTT. It codes for CAYGRFPAGVTEAFF.

CDR3 bases: TGTGCCAGCAGTCCTAGGGGCCTTGGGGTAACAAATCAGCCCCAGCATTTT. This sequence encodes CASSPRGLGVTNQPQHF. The chain combines TRBV27 with TRBJ1-5, with D possibly TRBD1 on 5 matching bases. The germline gives CDR1 MNHEY, CDR2 SMNVEV (reference sequence). Trimming removed 5 bases at V and 4 bases at J, with 21 bases between. The CDR3 runs 17 residues.

The chain combines TRBV18 with TRBJ2-1; 12 bases map to TRBD2. CDR1 and CDR2 from the germline V gene are KGHSH and LQKENI. This CDR3 is 18 amino acids long. With 2 bases clipped from V and 3 bases from J, the junction kept 8 bases outside the gene matches. The CDR3 is CASSPRSLTSGSYNEQFF. The CDR3 coding sequence is TGTGCCAGCTCACCAAGGAGCCTGACTAGCGGGAGCTACAATGAGCAGTTCTTC.

The genes are TRBV6-2 or TRBV6-3 and TRBJ2-3, with a tentative D call TRBD1 (5 bases). The length of the CDR3 is 18 residues. Germline lookup yields CDR1 MNHEY and CDR2 SVGEGT. V lost 5 bases and J 3 bases, leaving 24 bases between the germline ends. CDR3 sequence (DNA): TGTGCCAGCAGTAGCAGTCCTTCCAGGGTGGGTTTTACAGATACGCAGTATTTT. Protein: CASSSSPSRVGFTDTQYF.

This chain uses TRBV5-1 with TRBJ1-1; D may be TRBD1 (5 bases). Germline lookup yields CDR1 SGHRS and CDR2 YFSETQ. The CDR3 runs to 14 residues. V was cut by 3 bases and J by 5 bases, with 14 bases left in between. This CDR3 reads CASSSAGEGTEAFF. The CDR3 nucleotides are TGCGCCAGCAGCTCAGCGGGGGAAGGGACTGAAGCTTTCTTT.

This chain links TRBV5-1 with TRBJ2-5, with 7 bases lining up with TRBD1. CDR1 and CDR2 from the germline V gene are SGHRS and YFSETQ. The length of the CDR3 is 14 residues. V lost 3 bases, J lost 1 base, and 3 bases stayed unmatched. The CDR3 region is CASSSGTVQETQYF. The CDR3 nucleotides read TGCGCCAGCAGCTCAGGGACAGTCCAAGAGACCCAGTACTTC.

The J gene is TRBJ1-2, the V gene TRBV5-1; 8 nucleotides align to TRBD1. J lost 8 bases, V lost 4 bases, and 10 bases had no gene match. The CDR3 loop spans 14 amino acids. In germline, CDR1 is SGHRS, CDR2 YFSETQ. The CDR3 DNA reads TGCGCCAGCAGCCTACGACAGGGGCAGGGAGGCTACACCTTC. Translated, it gives CASSLRQGQGGYTF.

Regarding this clone: Other nucleotide sequences from this sample produce the same CDR3. The chain recombines TRBV2 with TRBJ2-5; possible D gene TRBD1, 5 bases. Germline CDR1 is SNHLY and CDR2 is FYNNEI. V lost 8 bases and J lost 2, with 6 bases in between. This CDR3 region has 11 residues. This CDR3 reads CASRQQETQYF. DNA for the CDR3: TGTGCCAGCCGACAGCAAGAGACCCAGTACTTC.

This clone was detected only once. This sequence joins TRBV6-6 and TRBJ2-6, with TRBD1 as a possible D gene (5 bases). V gave up 6 bases and J gave up 4 bases, with 10 bases separating them. The CDR3 has 14 amino acids. Germline CDR1 and CDR2: MNHNY and SVGAGI (reference sequence). CDR3 protein: CASSETVGANVLTF. CDR3 in DNA: TGTGCCAGCAGCGAGACAGTCGGGGCCAACGTCCTGACTTTC.

In the case of this clone: Other nucleotide sequences from this sample produce the same CDR3. The chain links TRBV5-1 to TRBJ2-6, with D hard to call. This CDR3 spans 15 amino acids. Germline assignment: CDR1 SGHRS and CDR2 YFSETQ. V was cut by 0 bases and J by 1 base, with 5 bases left in between. The chain's CDR3 is CASSLGGSGANVLTF. Written as DNA, the CDR3 is TGCGCCAGCAGCTTGGGAGGTTCTGGGGCCAACGTCCTGACTTTC.

The V gene is TRBV4-1, the J gene TRBJ2-5; D not resolved. The germline V gene has CDR1 MGHRA and CDR2 YSYEKL. The CDR3 totals 13 residues. V was trimmed by 0 bases and J by 3 bases, leaving 5 bases between them. The CDR3 DNA follows: TGCGCCAGCAGCCAAGAAAGCGAAGAGACCCAGTACTTC. Translated, it gives CASSQESEETQYF.

This chain uses TRBV24-1 with TRBJ2-2; 10 positions agree with TRBD1. The J segment lost 6 bases and the V segment lost 1 base, leaving 1 base of the junction unmatched. Germline V gene lookup returns CDR1 KGHDR and CDR2 SFDVKD. This CDR3 region has 15 residues. The CDR3 DNA reads as TGTGCCACCAGTGATTTAGGACAGGGGGCCGGGGAGCTGTTTTTT. Translation gives CATSDLGQGAGELFF.

The rearrangement links TRBV6-5 to TRBJ1-5; tentatively, D is TRBD1 (5 bases). This CDR3 comprises 13 residues. Germline V CDR1 and CDR2: MNHEY, SVGAGI. The V end lost 10 bases, the J end lost 4 bases, and 14 bases lay between the germline ends. The CDR3: CATLDRVNQPQHF. DNA of the CDR3: TGTGCCACCCTAGACAGAGTTAATCAGCCCCAGCATTTT.

This clone was seen just once. V and J are TRBV18 and TRBJ2-7; tentatively, D is TRBD2 (6 bases). Per germline, CDR1 KGHSH and CDR2 LQKENI. The CDR3 spans 17 residues. V was shortened by 0 bases and J by 5 bases, with 20 bases between the two germline ends. The CDR3 DNA reads as TGTGCCAGCTCACCACCGTTCCGGGGAGGAGCAATCCACGAGCAGTACTTC. Its translation is CASSPPFRGGAIHEQYF.

The chain is built from TRBV28 and TRBJ2-1; TRBD2 agrees at 7 bases. The CDR3 totals 13 residues. CDR1 is MDHEN and CDR2 is SYDVKM in the germline V gene. Trimming took 2 bases from V and 5 from J; bases not matched to a gene: 0. The CDR3 DNA reads TGTGCCAGCAGTTTAGGGGGGGACAATGAGCAGTTCTTC. This gives the protein CASSLGGDNEQFF.

V gene TRBV25-1 combines with J gene TRBJ1-5; D possibly corresponds to TRBD1 (6 bases). CDR3 length equals 15 residues. The germline V gene encodes CDR1 MGHDK and CDR2 SYGVNS. V lost 4 bases, J lost 3 bases, and 13 bases lay in between. CDR3 nucleotide sequence: TGTGCCAGCAGTGCCGATACAGGGATCAATCAGCCCCAGCATTTT. It codes for CASSADTGINQPQHF.

V and J are TRBV4-2 and TRBJ2-1; 7 nucleotides line up with TRBD2. CDR3 length equals 17 residues. V shed 0 bases, J shed 3 bases, and the junction held 8 bases outside the gene matches. The germline V gene has CDR1 LGHNA and CDR2 YNFKEQ. The CDR3 DNA reads TGTGCCAGCAGCCAAGATGGGGCTAGCGGAGTCTACAATGAGCAGTTCTTC. This codes for CASSQDGASGVYNEQFF.

A few counts support this clone. The chain couples TRBV19 to TRBJ1-4; D gene unclear. The CDR3 is made up of 13 amino acids. Germline values: CDR1 LNHDA, CDR2 SQIVND (reference sequence). V shed 10 bases and J shed 7 bases, with 16 bases lying between them. The CDR3 is CATEAVTGEKLFF. In nucleotides, the CDR3 is TGTGCCACCGAGGCGGTAACGGGTGAAAAACTGTTTTTT. Based on the CDR3 plus reference TRBV19 and TRBJ1-4, the full variable domain is DGGITQSPKYLFRKEGQNVTLSCEQNLNHDAMYWYRQDPGQGLRLIYYSQIVNDFQKGDIAEGYSVSREKKESFPLTVTSAQKNPTAFYLCATEAVTGEKLFFGSGTQLSVL.

V and J are TRBV19 and TRBJ1-5, with 8 nucleotides matching TRBD1. CDR3 size: 15 residues. The germline CDR1 and CDR2 sequences are LNHDA and SQIVND (reference sequence). Unmatched junction bases numbered 4, after V lost 6 bases and J lost 0 bases. CDR3 loop: CASSSQGGSNQPQHF. CDR3 bases: TGTGCCAGTAGCTCACAGGGGGGTAGCAATCAGCCCCAGCATTTT. The variable domain in full, completed from reference TRBV19 and TRBJ1-5, reads DGGITQSPKYLFRKEGQNVTLSCEQNLNHDAMYWYRQDPGQGLRLIYYSQIVNDFQKGDIAEGYSVSREKKESFPLTVTSAQKNPTAFYLCASSSQGGSNQPQHFGDGTRLSIL.

The chain combines TRBV2 with TRBJ2-7; 12 bases line up with TRBD1. This CDR3 has 15 residues. CDR1 SNHLY and CDR2 FYNNEI come from the germline V gene. CDR3 sequence (DNA): TGTGCCAGCAGGGAAGGGACAGGGGGCACCTACGAGCAGTACGTC. Translation gives CASREGTGGTYEQYV.

This clone was detected only a few times. The V and J genes are TRBV5-6 and TRBJ1-4; 10 nucleotides agree with TRBD1. The CDR3 is 15 residues long. The V segment lost 4 bases and the J segment 8 bases; nucleotides outside the gene matches: 8. CDR1 is SGHDT, CDR2 YYEEEE, per germline. This CDR3 is CASSGETGGREKLFF. In DNA form, the CDR3 reads TGTGCCAGCAGCGGGGAGACAGGGGGCAGGGAAAAACTGTTTTTT.

This clone was seen only once. The V and J genes are TRBV5-1 and TRBJ1-1, with 7 positions matching TRBD1. CDR1 is SGHRS and CDR2 is YFSETQ in the germline V gene. The CDR3 is 17 amino acids. Unmatched junction bases numbered 13, after V lost 4 bases and J lost 1 base. This CDR3 reads CASSPGGGTKRNTEAFF. The CDR3 bases are TGCGCCAGCAGCCCAGGAGGGGGCACGAAGAGGAACACTGAAGCTTTCTTT.

This chain links TRBV7-2 with TRBJ2-3; D ambiguous. The CDR3 contains 14 residues. The ends were cut back, 4 bases at V and 5 bases at J, with 13 bases in the middle. CDR1 is SGHTA and CDR2 is FQGNSA in the germline V gene. The CDR3 reads CASSSTLRQDTQYF. The CDR3 DNA reads TGTGCCAGCAGCTCGACTCTTCGGCAAGATACGCAGTATTTT.

This clone was detected only a few times. V and J are TRBV4-1 and TRBJ2-5, with D maybe TRBD1 (5 bases). Looked up from germline, CDR1 is MGHRA and CDR2 is YSYEKL. This CDR3 comprises 18 residues. V was cut by 4 bases and J by 4 bases, with 25 bases left in between. In DNA form, the CDR3 reads TGCGCCAGCAGCCCGGAGCCGGGTGGGGCTTTCTCTAGAGAGACCCAGTACTTC. This encodes CASSPEPGGAFSRETQYF.

This clone was detected only a few times. CDR3 protein: CASSPPGQSHNEQFF. In nucleotides, the CDR3 is TGTGCCAGCTCACCTCCGGGACAGAGTCACAATGAGCAGTTCTTC. The J gene is TRBJ2-1, the V gene TRBV18; 7 bases line up with TRBD1. The length of the CDR3 is 15 residues. Per the germline V gene, CDR1 is KGHSH and CDR2 is LQKENI. The V segment lost 3 bases and the J segment 5 bases; nucleotides outside the gene matches: 7.